This TCR beta chain is drawn from a study of cytomegalovirus exposure and HLA in healthy donors. Study-level findings and limits: The study labeled roughly 160 TCR beta chains cytomegalovirus-associated.

The sample holds one count of this clone. Antigen: not known. The CDR3 has 13 residues. Per the germline V gene, CDR1 is SEHNR and CDR2 is FQNEAQ (reference sequence). V was cut by 6 bases and J by 2 bases, with 8 bases left in between. Clones were read by immunoSEQ multiplex PCR, and TCRdb kept only the in-frame ones, dropping some. The data show a few hundred thousand clones, roughly 84% seen once. The V gene is TRBV7-9, the J gene TRBJ2-1, with D unclear. The source of this sequence is a man between 18 and 35 years old in good health and CMV-seropositive. Sample: PBMCs. The CDR3 DNA follows: TGTGCCAGCAGTCGGCCTACCTACAATGAGCAGTTCTTC. Residues: CASSRPTYNEQFF.